A single sample is the source of the 18 T cell receptor beta chains below, sequenced in a study of shared clonotypes between healthy human individuals. Only in-frame clones appear in the TCRdb table, and some are missing; sequencing was by immunoSEQ multiplex PCR. This table holds roughly 2.5 million clones, more than 90% found once. The material sequenced was naive CD4+ T cells sorted from blood. The subset: CD45RA+ positively selected. The receptors come from a man aged 18 to 30 in good health.

The V gene is TRBV5-1, the J gene TRBJ1-6; D remains ambiguous. V shed 1 base and J shed 0 bases, with 8 bases lying between them. Germline assignment: CDR1 SGHRS and CDR2 YFSETQ. This CDR3 contains 16 residues. The CDR3 reads CASSLLGSSYNSPLHF. In nucleotides, the CDR3 is TGCGCCAGCAGCTTGTTAGGGAGCTCCTATAATTCACCCCTCCACTTT.

The rearrangement uses TRBV11-2 and TRBJ2-5, with D perhaps matching TRBD1 (6 bases). The CDR3 has 16 amino acids. Germline CDR1 is SGHAT and CDR2 is FQNNGV. Trimming took 2 bases from V and 2 from J, leaving 15 bases between them. The CDR3 DNA sequence: TGTGCCAGCAGCTTAATTGCGGACAGTCTACAAGAGACCCAGTACTTC. Its translation is CASSLIADSLQETQYF.

The chain employs TRBV9 and TRBJ2-4; 7 bases map to TRBD1. CDR1 and CDR2 from the germline V gene are SGDLS and YYNGEE. This CDR3 region has 15 residues. With V trimmed by 0 bases and J by 5 bases, 5 bases remained unmatched. CDR3 region: CASSVGQGPQNIQYF. CDR3 in DNA: TGTGCCAGCAGCGTAGGACAGGGTCCGCAAAACATTCAGTACTTC.

The chain couples TRBV11-2 to TRBJ1-6, with TRBD1 matching 8 bases. CDR3 size: 16 residues. Germline loops: CDR1 SGHAT, CDR2 FQNNGV. V shed 4 bases and J 9 bases; nucleotides not matched to a gene: 11. The CDR3 sequence is CASSWGTTGGSSPLHF. The CDR3 nucleotides are TGTGCCAGCAGCTGGGGGACTACAGGGGGAAGTTCACCCCTCCACTTT.

The CDR3 region has the DNA TGCAGCGTCCTAGGGACAGACTACTACGAGCAGTACTTC. This codes for CSVLGTDYYEQYF. This sequence joins TRBV29-1 and TRBJ2-7; 7 bases align to TRBD1. This CDR3 has 13 amino acids. Germline V CDR1 and CDR2: SQVTM, ANQGSEA. V lost 6 bases and J lost 3; bases outside the gene matches: 8.

This clone occurred once. The genes are TRBV19 and TRBJ2-2, with D perhaps matching TRBD1 (5 bases). CDR1 is LNHDA, CDR2 SQIVND, per germline (reference sequence). This CDR3 contains 15 residues. Trimming cost V 7 bases and J 4 bases, with 16 bases left between them. The CDR3 DNA sequence: TGTGCCAGTAAGATAGGGGTTATAGGCACCGGGGAGCTGTTTTTT. Translating it yields CASKIGVIGTGELFF.

The chain links TRBV5-1 to TRBJ2-1; 9 bases are a match to TRBD1. V shed 0 bases and J 5 bases; nucleotides not matched to a gene: 3. Germline assignment: CDR1 SGHRS and CDR2 YFSETQ. This CDR3 is 15 amino acids long. CDR3 loop: CASSLGQGENNEQFF. The DNA for the CDR3 is TGCGCCAGCAGCTTGGGACAGGGGGAGAACAATGAGCAGTTCTTC.

The chain uses TRBV29-1 and TRBJ2-1; perhaps TRBD2 as D (5 bases). The CDR3 has 11 amino acids. Germline V gene sequence: CDR1 SQVTM, CDR2 ANQGSEA. The V end lost 7 bases, the J end lost 15 bases, and 19 bases lay between the germline ends. CDR3 region: CSAKEGEPGFF. In nucleotides, the CDR3 is TGCAGCGCCAAAGAGGGTGAACCCGGGTTCTTC.

This chain uses TRBV5-1 with TRBJ1-3; D not certain. V was shortened by 2 bases and J by 0 bases, with 15 bases between the two germline ends. The germline V gene encodes CDR1 SGHRS and CDR2 YFSETQ. The CDR3 covers 17 residues. The CDR3 DNA follows: TGCGCCAGCAGCTTTGGATCGGTTTCCTTCTCTGGAAACACCATATATTTT. Its translation is CASSFGSVSFSGNTIYF. Filled out from reference TRBV5-1 and TRBJ1-3, the complete variable domain reads KAGVTQTPRYLIKTRGQQVTLSCSPISGHRSVSWYQQTPGQGLQFLFEYFSETQRNKGNFPGRFSGRQFSNSRSEMNVSTLELGDSALYLCASSFGSVSFSGNTIYFGEGSWLTVV.

The V gene is TRBV11-2, the J gene TRBJ2-1, with D possibly being TRBD2 (5 bases). The V and J ends lost 3 bases and 5 bases respectively, with 8 bases between them. The germline gives CDR1 SGHAT, CDR2 FQNNGV. The CDR3 is made up of 13 amino acids. CDR3 protein: CASSFLAHNEQFF. For the CDR3, the DNA is TGTGCCAGCAGCTTCCTAGCCCACAATGAGCAGTTCTTC.

This chain uses TRBV25-1 with TRBJ2-3; TRBD2 matches 8 bases. The V segment lost 6 bases and the J segment 3 bases; nucleotides outside the gene matches: 11. CDR3 length: 16 residues. In germline, CDR1 is MGHDK, CDR2 SYGVNS. DNA of the CDR3: TGTGCCAGCAGGGAAAGCGGGGGTGGGCGGACAGATACGCAGTATTTT. This codes for CASRESGGGRTDTQYF.

This chain links TRBV25-1 with TRBJ1-5, with unresolved D. The CDR3 totals 13 residues. Between the trimmed V and J ends, which lost 4 bases and 7 bases, there was a span of 11 bases. Germline CDR1 and CDR2: MGHDK and SYGVNS. The DNA of the CDR3 is TGTGCCAGCAGTGTCGGGGAGTGGCAGCCCCAGCATTTT. Translation gives CASSVGEWQPQHF.

This clone has more than one count but fewer than ten. The rearrangement joins TRBV5-6 to TRBJ1-1, with D hard to call. The CDR3 covers 12 residues. The ends were cut back, 1 base at V and 2 bases at J, with 3 bases in the middle. Germline V gene data show CDR1 as SGHDT and CDR2 as YYEEEE. The CDR3: CASSLINTEAFF. Written as DNA, the CDR3 is TGTGCCAGCAGCTTGATTAACACTGAAGCTTTCTTT.

About this clone itself: The same CDR3 can be traced to other DNA sequences in this sample. This chain uses TRBV11-2 with TRBJ1-1; no reliable D call. The CDR3 runs to 13 residues. The V end was cut by 1 base, the J end by 1 base, with 4 bases between. Per the germline V gene, CDR1 is SGHAT and CDR2 is FQNNGV. The CDR3 loop reads CASSLGGNTEAFF. Written as DNA, the CDR3 is TGTGCCAGCAGCTTAGGAGGGAACACTGAAGCTTTCTTT. The whole variable domain, remainder taken from reference TRBV11-2 and TRBJ1-1, is EAGVAQSPRYKIIEKRQSVAFWCNPISGHATLYWYQQILGQGPKLLIQFQNNGVVDDSQLPKDRFSAERLKGVDSTLKIQPAKLEDSAVYLCASSLGGNTEAFFGQGTRLTVV.

This clone appeared a single time. This chain links TRBV6-5 with TRBJ2-7; a possible D gene is TRBD1 (5 bases). Trimming pared 2 bases from V and 6 bases from J, leaving 5 bases between. The germline gives CDR1 MNHEY, CDR2 SVGAGI. The CDR3 spans 11 residues. This CDR3 reads CASSYGAEQYF. The CDR3 nucleotides are TGTGCCAGCAGTTACGGGGCCGAGCAGTACTTC.

The chain employs TRBV5-1 and TRBJ1-5; D not certain. Deletions cut 1 base from V and 10 bases from J, with 15 bases between. This CDR3 is built from 14 residues. Germline V gene data show CDR1 as SGHRS and CDR2 as YFSETQ. The CDR3 loop is CASSLISDGSPQHF. CDR3 DNA: TGCGCCAGCAGCTTGATTAGTGACGGCTCACCCCAGCATTTT.

The V and J genes are TRBV2 and TRBJ1-6; weak D call: TRBD1 (5 bases). V lost 5 bases to trimming and J lost 9 bases, with 11 bases between them. The CDR3 has 13 amino acids. The germline gives CDR1 SNHLY, CDR2 FYNNEI. CDR3 DNA sequence: TGTGCCAGCAGTAGGGACTGGGGTTCACCCCTCCACTTT. As protein: CASSRDWGSPLHF.

The DNA for the CDR3 is TGTGCCAGTAGTACCACAGGGTATGGCAATCAGCCCCAGCATTTT. This sequence encodes CASSTTGYGNQPQHF. J is TRBJ1-5 and V is TRBV19; tentatively, D is TRBD1 (6 bases). The V and J ends lost 4 bases and 2 bases respectively, with 12 bases between them. The CDR3 spans 15 residues. Germline lookup yields CDR1 LNHDA and CDR2 SQIVND (reference sequence).